This T cell receptor beta chain derives from a study of T cell repertoires and HLA-DP antigens. The data were produced by immunoSEQ multiplex PCR, yet TCRdb's version contains in-frame clones alone and is incomplete. The sample contains over 100,000 clones, 85% to 95% of which appear only once. V dropped 4 bases and J dropped 2; count of bases not matched to a gene: 5. Germline loops: CDR1 MDHEN, CDR2 SYDVKM. The CDR3 has 16 residues. Note on this clone: Antigen specificity is unknown.

Material for sequencing was CD4+ T cells from PBMCs. V and J are TRBV28 and TRBJ2-3; 11 bases agree with TRBD1. This sequence was found in a woman aged 18-29 years in good health and CMV-seronegative. The CDR3, as DNA: TGTGCCAGCAGTTCAGGCGGACAGGGGGCCACAGATACGCAGTATTTT. Translating it yields CASSSGGQGATDTQYF.